This record concerns one T cell receptor (beta chain) sequence. This specimen comes from a study of Ad26.COV2.S vaccination and SARS-CoV-2 variants. The protocol was immunoSEQ multiplex PCR, while the TCRdb copy is restricted to in-frame clones and leaves out a portion. The sample holds about 260,000 clones; around nine tenths are singletons and the top ten take 2.9%. The treatment denotes: roughly 18 received Ad26.COV2.S at low or high dose, single or two shots; about five received placebo; per-sample allocation not given. Samples were taken on day 63 after the first vaccine or placebo injection. V lost 1 base to trimming and J lost 7 bases; unmatched junction nucleotides: 5. This CDR3 spans 14 amino acids. Per the germline V gene, CDR1 is SGHTA and CDR2 is FQGNSA.

The chain couples TRBV7-2 to TRBJ2-7; 9 positions agree with TRBD2. The source was peripheral blood, collected in a trial of Ad26.COV2.S vaccine versus placebo. The clonotype comes from a person aged 18-60 years who received the Ad26.COV2.S COVID-19 vaccine or a placebo. CDR3 nucleotide sequence: TGTGCCAGCAGCTTAGTAGCTAGCGGGACAGAGCAGTACGTC. It translates to CASSLVASGTEQYV.